This T cell receptor beta chain was sequenced in a study of cytomegalovirus exposure and HLA in healthy donors. Study-level points and caveats: In vitro testing confirmed three CMV-associated chains as specific for CMV antigens. Among TCR sequences, most were rare, though some public TCRs appeared in many donors. Subsequent analysis revealed that first-cohort TCR clusters tended to co-occur in the 100 to 150 validation repertoires.

Using immunoSEQ multiplex PCR, the repertoire was profiled, and TCRdb retains in-frame clones only, with some absent. The sample records 120,000 or so clones, roughly 90% being singletons. On this clone itself: Antigen unknown.

While the first cohort had some 700 subjects, the donors belonged to the separate validation cohort of 120 subjects. This sequence originates from a woman under 30 in good health and CMV-seronegative. Sequenced sample: PBMCs.

This chain's CDR3 is CASSQEGNTEAFF. As DNA, the CDR3 is TGTGCCAGCTCACAGGAGGGGAACACTGAAGCTTTCTTT. V is TRBV18 and J is TRBJ1-1; D gene ambiguous. Trimming pared 4 bases from V and 1 base from J, leaving 7 bases between. The CDR3 is made up of 13 amino acids. Germline CDR1 is KGHSH and CDR2 is LQKENI.